This section outlines one T cell receptor beta chain sequence together with its context. Its antigen is still unknown. The sample originates from a study of PD-1 blockade in classical Hodgkin lymphoma. Points from the study as a whole: Patients who began taking nivolumab under 1 year after ASCT were left out. Lower baseline TCR diversity was reported for newly diagnosed patients than for healthy donors. By C4D1 there was a significant rise in CD4+ TCR diversity but not in CD8+ TCR diversity.

Each and every patient relapsed after autologous stem cell transplantation, and patients got differing brentuximab vedotin exposure. Germline V gene lookup returns CDR1 MNHEY and CDR2 SMNVEV (reference sequence). This CDR3 spans 13 amino acids. J lost 7 bases, V lost 5 bases, and 7 bases had no gene match. TCRdb's copy holds only in-frame clones and misses some; the assay was immunoSEQ multiplex PCR. The sample lists 65,000 to 95,000 clones, roughly nine tenths occurring once. The sequencing used peripheral blood mononuclear cells (PBMCs), collected at baseline. The chain combines TRBV27 with TRBJ2-7; 8 nucleotides align to TRBD1. This receptor was identified in a human donor with classical Hodgkin lymphoma. This CDR3 reads CASSQTGGIEQYF. The DNA for the CDR3 is TGTGCCAGCAGTCAAACAGGGGGAATAGAGCAGTACTTC.